Shown below are 27 T cell receptor beta chains from a single sample sequenced in a study of long-term antiretroviral therapy in people with HIV. At survey level, the immunoSEQ assay was run in its v3.0 version. Sequencing used immunoSEQ multiplex PCR; TCRdb keeps in-frame clones, though not all of them. The repertoire holds approximately 17,000 clones, roughly 80% seen once, with roughly 15% in the top ten. The sequencing used unsorted PBMCs, collected 1.5 years before starting antiretroviral therapy. These receptors all come from a woman aged 45-59 years with HIV.

V is TRBV7-9 and J is TRBJ2-3; D is unresolved. The germline V and J ends were trimmed by 0 bases and 4 bases, with 11 bases remaining between them. CDR1 is SEHNR, CDR2 FQNEAQ, per germline (reference sequence). This CDR3 is 15 amino acids long. CDR3 amino acids: CASSLAVLGADTQYF. The CDR3 coding sequence is TGTGCCAGCAGCTTAGCCGTTTTAGGCGCAGATACGCAGTATTTT.

This sequence joins TRBV7-8 and TRBJ1-3; 7 bases map to TRBD1. CDR3 length: 16 amino acids. Looked up from germline, CDR1 is SGHVS and CDR2 is FQNEAQ. J lost 1 base, V lost 5 bases, and 8 bases had no gene match. CDR3 coding DNA: TGTGCCAGCAGCATACTAGGGACAGCATCTGGAAACACCATATATTTT. Its translation is CASSILGTASGNTIYF.

The V and J genes are TRBV4-1 and TRBJ2-2; 8 bases match TRBD2. The CDR3 consists of 19 residues. CDR1 and CDR2 from the germline V gene are MGHRA and YSYEKL. Trimming cost V 4 bases and J 3 bases; bases outside gene matches: 16. DNA of the CDR3: TGCGCCAGCAGCCGACAGTCCGGTGGCGGGGGGCAATACACCGGGGAGCTGTTTTTT. Translation gives CASSRQSGGGGQYTGELFF.

This clone was seen a handful of times. This rearrangement joins TRBV4-1 to TRBJ1-1; 7 bases match TRBD1. V lost 3 bases to trimming and J lost 5 bases; unmatched junction nucleotides: 9. Germline V CDR1 and CDR2: MGHRA, YSYEKL. The CDR3 consists of 15 residues. The CDR3 loop is CASSHLTGSRTEAFF. The CDR3 coding sequence is TGCGCCAGCAGCCACCTGACAGGGAGTAGGACTGAAGCTTTCTTT.

The chain recombines TRBV7-5 with TRBJ1-5. TRBV7-5 is designated a pseudogene. The CDR3 runs 13 residues. The CDR3 spells CASSLDSNQPQHF. The CDR3 DNA follows: TGTGCCAGCAGCTTAGATAGCAATCAGCCCCAGCATTTT.

This chain connects TRBV27 to TRBJ2-3; tentatively, D is TRBD2 (7 bases). The germline gives CDR1 MNHEY, CDR2 SMNVEV (reference sequence). This CDR3 comprises 15 residues. V was cut by 3 bases and J by 4 bases, with 14 bases left in between. The CDR3 DNA reads TGTGCCAGCAGTTTTCGAGGGGGGGCTCCAGATACGCAGTATTTT. Translated: CASSFRGGAPDTQYF.

The chain links TRBV11-2 to TRBJ2-7; 8 nucleotides agree with TRBD2. Germline V gene sequence: CDR1 SGHAT, CDR2 FQNNGV. The junction had 1 base not matched to a gene; V was cut back by 3 bases and J by 3 bases. There are 13 residues in the CDR3. CDR3 in DNA: TGTGCCAGCAGCTTCGGGACTAGCTACGAGCAGTACTTC. Amino acids: CASSFGTSYEQYF.

This chain uses TRBV27 with TRBJ2-7; 10 bases fit TRBD1. Germline loops: CDR1 MNHEY, CDR2 SMNVEV (reference sequence). Germline trimming cut 7 bases from V and 6 bases from J; bases unmatched to any gene: 9. The CDR3 length is 14 residues. In DNA form, the CDR3 reads TGTGCCAGCAAGGGACAGGGGAGAGTGGGCGAGCAGTACTTC. Protein sequence: CASKGQGRVGEQYF.

V usage is TRBV30 and J usage is TRBJ1-2, with TRBD1 matching over 8 bases. Trimming cost V 3 bases and J 4 bases; bases outside gene matches: 7. The germline CDR1 and CDR2 sequences are GTSNPN and SVGIG (reference sequence). This CDR3 comprises 14 residues. The DNA of the CDR3 is TGTGCCTGGAGAGAAAGAGACAGGGGCTATGGCTACACCTTC. Encoded protein: CAWRERDRGYGYTF.

The J gene is TRBJ1-6, the V gene TRBV6-1, with TRBD1 identical over 7 bases. CDR3 length: 18 residues. CDR1 and CDR2 from the germline V gene are MNHNS and SASEGT. J was trimmed by 0 bases and V by 4 bases; bases with no gene match: 9. Written as DNA, the CDR3 is TGTGCCAGCAGTGCCAGCTTACAGGGGAGCTCCTATAATTCACCCCTCCACTTT. Protein sequence: CASSASLQGSSYNSPLHF.

V and J are TRBV2 and TRBJ2-1; 7 nucleotides line up with TRBD1. The CDR3 has 11 amino acids. Trimming removed 4 bases from V and 14 bases from J; junction bases left unmatched: 5. Germline values: CDR1 SNHLY, CDR2 FYNNEI. CDR3 bases: TGTGCCAGCAGTGGACAGGGATCGGAGTTCTTC. Residues: CASSGQGSEFF. Full variable domain (missing parts from reference TRBV2 and TRBJ2-1): EPEVTQTPSHQVTQMGQEVILRCVPISNHLYFYWYRQILGQKVEFLVSFYNNEISEKSEIFDDQFSVERPDGSNFTLKIRSTKLEDSAMYFCASSGQGSEFFGPGTRLTVL.

CDR3 DNA sequence: TGTGCCAGCAGTTACTCTTTCGGGGTTGGAAGGGAGCAGTACTTC. Translated, it gives CASSYSFGVGREQYF. The rearrangement uses TRBV6-5 and TRBJ2-7, with D possibly being TRBD2 (5 bases). Trimming took 0 bases from V and 7 from J, leaving 16 bases between them. The CDR3 has 15 residues. Germline CDR1 reads MNHEY; CDR2 reads SVGAGI.

V gene TRBV4-2 combines with J gene TRBJ2-5; tentatively, D is TRBD2 (6 bases). Germline lookup yields CDR1 LGHNA and CDR2 YNFKEQ. The CDR3 length is 15 residues. V was cut by 0 bases and J by 8 bases, with 16 bases left in between. The CDR3 spells CASSQDRGTPATQYF. CDR3 nucleotide sequence: TGTGCCAGCAGCCAAGATCGGGGGACTCCAGCAACCCAGTACTTC.

The V gene is TRBV10-3, the J gene TRBJ2-1; D may be TRBD2 (6 bases). V was shortened by 4 bases and J by 1 base, with 8 bases between the two germline ends. Germline CDR1 ENHRY, CDR2 SYGVKD. The CDR3 is 14 amino acids. The CDR3 here is CAISVGGSYNEQFF. CDR3 DNA sequence: TGTGCCATCAGTGTGGGGGGTTCCTACAATGAGCAGTTCTTC.

The V and J genes are TRBV27 and TRBJ2-2; TRBD1 matches 10 bases. V dropped 5 bases and J dropped 7; count of bases not matched to a gene: 10. The CDR3 length is 16 residues. The germline gives CDR1 MNHEY, CDR2 SMNVEV (reference sequence). The chain's CDR3 is CASSLGQGVTGGELFF. The CDR3 DNA is TGTGCCAGCAGTCTCGGACAGGGGGTAACTGGCGGGGAGCTGTTTTTT.

This clone was detected only a few times. The chain carries TRBV29-1 and TRBJ1-3; weak D call: TRBD1 (5 bases). Trimming cost V 3 bases and J 1 base, with 13 bases left between them. CDR3 length equals 15 residues. The germline CDR1 and CDR2 sequences are SQVTM and ANQGSEA. As DNA, the CDR3 is TGCAGCGTTGAGACGGGACTCCTATCTGGAAACACCATATATTTT. Translating it yields CSVETGLLSGNTIYF.

V and J are TRBV30 and TRBJ1-1; unclear D gene. Germline CDR1 is GTSNPN and CDR2 is SVGIG (reference sequence). Trimming removed 3 bases at V and 2 bases at J, with 13 bases between. This CDR3 contains 14 residues. The CDR3: CAWSPGPTNTEAFF. CDR3 DNA: TGTGCCTGGAGCCCGGGCCCAACCAACACTGAAGCTTTCTTT.

A few counts support this clone. The chain has TRBV6-6 and TRBJ2-7; 11 positions agree with TRBD1. Germline assignment: CDR1 MNHNY and CDR2 SVGAGI (reference sequence). CDR3 length: 16 residues. V shed 2 bases, J shed 3 bases, and the junction held 6 bases outside the gene matches. The CDR3 DNA reads as TGTGCCAGCAGTTACGGGCAAGGGACAGGGGGCTACGAGCAGTACGTC. Translated, it gives CASSYGQGTGGYEQYV.

The gene calls are TRBV7-9 and TRBJ2-6; perhaps D is TRBD1 or TRBD2 (5 bases each). V was cut by 8 bases and J by 0 bases, with 14 bases left in between. The CDR3 runs to 16 residues. Germline CDR1 and CDR2: SEHNR and FQNEAQ (reference sequence). As DNA, the CDR3 is TGTGCCAGCGGGGGTGGGGCCTACTCTGGGGCCAACGTCCTGACTTTC. Translated, it gives CASGGGAYSGANVLTF.

This chain connects TRBV30 to TRBJ1-2; D uncertain. Germline-derived CDR1 and CDR2 are GTSNPN and SVGIG (reference sequence). V dropped 0 bases and J dropped 8 bases, with 16 bases sitting between them. The CDR3 length is 14 residues. CDR3 region: CAWSVSKGGEGYTF. CDR3 coding DNA: TGTGCCTGGAGTGTCAGTAAGGGAGGTGAAGGCTACACCTTC.

V usage is TRBV28 and J usage is TRBJ2-2; no definite D call. CDR1 and CDR2 from the germline V gene are MDHEN and SYDVKM. The CDR3 contains 17 residues. Between the trimmed V and J ends, which lost 3 bases and 4 bases, there was a span of 18 bases. The CDR3 region has the DNA TGTGCCAGCAGTTTGGCGACCGGCTTCCTATCCACCGGGGAGCTGTTTTTT. Amino acids: CASSLATGFLSTGELFF.

The V and J genes are TRBV30 and TRBJ1-2; 7 bases are shared with TRBD1. Germline V gives CDR1 GTSNPN, CDR2 SVGIG (reference sequence). With 2 bases clipped from V and 6 bases from J, the junction kept 6 bases outside the gene matches. CDR3 length: 13 amino acids. The CDR3 loop reads CAWSYRDRDGYTF. CDR3 coding DNA: TGTGCCTGGAGTTACCGGGACAGAGATGGCTACACCTTC.

There are a few counts of this clone. The rearrangement uses TRBV11-2 and TRBJ1-6; D is unclear. The V gene lost 5 bases and the J gene lost 6 bases, with 14 bases spanning the gap. The CDR3 sequence is 15 residues long. Germline assignment: CDR1 SGHAT and CDR2 FQNNGV. The chain's CDR3 is CASSPRPELNSPLHF. DNA for the CDR3: TGTGCCAGCAGCCCCCGCCCAGAACTTAATTCACCCCTCCACTTT.

The V call is TRBV19, the J call TRBJ1-6; no firm D call. V lost 2 bases, J lost 5 bases, and 10 bases lay in between. The CDR3 consists of 15 residues. Germline V lookup: CDR1 LNHDA, CDR2 SQIVND (reference sequence). The chain's CDR3 is CASSIQAAHNSPLHF. CDR3 coding DNA: TGTGCCAGTAGTATACAGGCAGCGCATAATTCACCCCTCCACTTT.

The chain employs TRBV5-1 and TRBJ2-2; no reliable D call. Deletions cut 2 bases from V and 5 bases from J, with 7 bases between. The CDR3 spans 13 residues. CDR1 and CDR2 from the germline V gene are SGHRS and YFSETQ. For the CDR3, the DNA is TGCGCCAGCAGCTTAAGGGAAACCGGGGAGCTGTTTTTT. Its translation is CASSLRETGELFF.

This clone came up once. The CDR3 here is CAWSPGTGYTIYF. As DNA, the CDR3 is TGTGCCTGGTCCCCCGGGACAGGCTACACCATATATTTT. V is TRBV30 and J is TRBJ1-3; 8 nucleotides line up with TRBD1. V gave up 5 bases and J gave up 8 bases; unmatched junction bases: 8. The CDR3 runs 13 residues. The germline V gene has CDR1 GTSNPN and CDR2 SVGIG (reference sequence).

V and J are TRBV28 and TRBJ1-2; D remains unclear. From germline, CDR1 is MDHEN and CDR2 SYDVKM. The CDR3 length is 15 residues. V was shortened by 10 bases and J by 4 bases, with 22 bases between the two germline ends. The CDR3 loop reads CATSSYLDGTYGYTF. As DNA, the CDR3 is TGTGCCACCTCGTCCTACTTGGACGGAACCTATGGCTACACCTTC.